This entry lists 15 T cell receptor beta chains sequenced from one sample in a study of PD-1 blockade in classical Hodgkin lymphoma. The protocol was immunoSEQ multiplex PCR, while the TCRdb copy is restricted to in-frame clones and leaves out a portion. The sample lists approximately 150,000 clones; about 78% were seen once. Every patient had relapsed following autologous stem cell transplantation, and cohorts differed in brentuximab vedotin exposure. Sequencing was performed on peripheral blood mononuclear cells (PBMCs), taken before the second cycle of nivolumab. These receptors all come from a human donor with classical Hodgkin lymphoma.

This rearrangement joins TRBV28 to TRBJ1-1; no reliable D call. V was pared by 6 bases and J by 0 bases, with 5 bases between. The CDR3 totals 12 residues. Germline assignment: CDR1 MDHEN and CDR2 SYDVKM. CDR3: CASRGLNTEAFF. DNA for the CDR3: TGTGCCAGCAGGGGTTTGAACACTGAAGCTTTCTTT. Looking up the rest from reference TRBV28 and TRBJ1-1 gives the full variable domain: DVKVTQSSRYLVKRTGEKVFLECVQDMDHENMFWYRQDPGLGLRLIYFSYDVKMKEKGDIPEGYSVSREKKERFSLILESASTNQTSMYLCASRGLNTEAFFGQGTRLTVV.

This chain links TRBV7-9 with TRBJ1-1; no definite D call. Per germline, CDR1 SEHNR and CDR2 FQNEAQ (reference sequence). This CDR3 has 11 residues. V lost 5 bases and J 8 bases, leaving 9 bases between the germline ends. CDR3 residues: CASSPYWEAFF. The DNA for the CDR3 is TGTGCCAGCAGCCCTTATTGGGAAGCTTTCTTT.

There are a few counts of this clone. The V call is TRBV6-5, the J call TRBJ2-7; D possibly corresponds to TRBD2 (6 bases). This CDR3 comprises 13 residues. Trimming removed 10 bases at V and 0 bases at J, with 13 bases between. The V gene's germline CDR1 is MNHEY and CDR2 SVGAGI. CDR3 in DNA: TGTGCCACGTGGGGACTTAGCTCCTACGAGCAGTACTTC. Translating gives CATWGLSSYEQYF.

The gene calls are TRBV4-1 and TRBJ1-4; 12 bases match TRBD1. Germline V gene data show CDR1 as MGHRA and CDR2 as YSYEKL. Losses at the gene ends were 6 bases for V and 7 bases for J; bases not matched to a gene: 18. The CDR3 is 19 amino acids. The CDR3 loop is CASSLHGGQGARISEKLFF. CDR3 nucleotide sequence: TGCGCCAGCAGTCTCCATGGGGGACAGGGGGCGAGAATAAGTGAAAAACTGTTTTTT.

V and J are TRBV6-6 and TRBJ2-5; D is unresolved. The CDR3 runs to 15 residues. Trimming cost V 4 bases and J 5 bases, with 17 bases left between them. CDR1 is MNHNY and CDR2 is SVGAGI in the germline V gene (reference sequence). CDR3 sequence reads: CASSSSLGWQETQYF. The CDR3 nucleotides are TGTGCCAGCAGTTCCTCCCTAGGGTGGCAGGAGACCCAGTACTTC.

In its sample, this clone was seen a few times. The chain recombines TRBV5-1 with TRBJ2-6; D might be TRBD1 or TRBD2, each matching 7 bases. V was pared by 1 base and J by 4 bases, with 15 bases between. Germline CDR1 reads SGHRS; CDR2 reads YFSETQ. The CDR3 sequence is 17 residues long. CDR3 DNA: TGCGCCAGCAGCTTGTCAGGGGGGGCCGCCGGGGCCAACGTCCTGACTTTC. It encodes CASSLSGGAAGANVLTF.

The rearrangement joins TRBV29-1 to TRBJ2-5; 8 bases map to TRBD1. This CDR3 is 14 amino acids long. After removal of 3 bases from V and 3 bases from J, the junction contained 6 bases not matched to a gene. Per germline, CDR1 SQVTM and CDR2 ANQGSEA. CDR3 coding DNA: TGCAGCGTTGAGGACAGGGCTTTGAAAGAGACCCAGTACTTC. This sequence encodes CSVEDRALKETQYF. The variable domain in full, completed from reference TRBV29-1 and TRBJ2-5, reads SAVISQKPSRDICQRGTSLTIQCQVDSQVTMMFWYRQQPGQSLTLIATANQGSEATYESGFVIDKFPISRPNLTFSTLTVSNMSPEDSSIYLCSVEDRALKETQYFGPGTRLLVL.

The rearrangement joins TRBV2 to TRBJ2-1; D possibly matches TRBD1 or TRBD2 (5 bases each). The CDR3 spans 14 residues. CDR1 is SNHLY and CDR2 is FYNNEI in the germline V gene. V gave up 7 bases and J gave up 0 bases, with 10 bases separating them. This CDR3 reads CASIWDPSYNEQFF. The CDR3 bases are TGTGCCAGCATCTGGGACCCCTCCTACAATGAGCAGTTCTTC.

The chain combines TRBV11-3 with TRBJ2-5, with D tentatively TRBD2 (5 bases). The CDR3 spans 13 residues. Trimming shortened V by 5 bases and J by 3 bases, and 10 bases separated the two germline ends. Germline V lookup: CDR1 SGHNT, CDR2 YENEEA. CDR3 protein: CASSSGWEETQYF. DNA for the CDR3: TGTGCCAGCAGCAGCGGTTGGGAAGAGACCCAGTACTTC.

The V and J genes are TRBV19 and TRBJ1-3; no definite D call. V lost 6 bases to trimming and J lost 0 bases, with 12 bases between them. Germline V lookup: CDR1 LNHDA, CDR2 SQIVND (reference sequence). This CDR3 comprises 15 residues. CDR3 DNA sequence: TGTGCCAGTAGACGATCACGGGACTCTGGAAACACCATATATTTT. This sequence encodes CASRRSRDSGNTIYF.

The chain couples TRBV7-2 to TRBJ2-1; D remains unclear. The V end was cut by 3 bases, the J end by 4 bases, with 10 bases between. CDR3 length: 14 amino acids. Germline lookup yields CDR1 SGHTA and CDR2 FQGNSA. The CDR3 DNA reads as TGTGCCAGCAGCTTCCCTCGACCGTACAATGAGCAGTTCTTC. Its translation is CASSFPRPYNEQFF.

This clone was found a few times. This rearrangement joins TRBV27 to TRBJ1-5, with a possible D match to TRBD1 (6 bases). In germline, CDR1 is MNHEY, CDR2 SMNVEV (reference sequence). The CDR3 runs 17 residues. V shed 1 base and J shed 0 bases, with 13 bases lying between them. In DNA, the CDR3 is TGTGCCAGCAGTTTATACGGGGGCGTCTATAGCAATCAGCCCCAGCATTTT. Amino acid sequence: CASSLYGGVYSNQPQHF.

This rearrangement joins TRBV4-3 to TRBJ2-7; D possibly corresponds to TRBD2 (5 bases). CDR3 length: 14 amino acids. The ends were cut back, 1 base at V and 0 bases at J, with 7 bases in the middle. Germline values: CDR1 LGHNA, CDR2 YSLEER. Here the CDR3 DNA reads TGCGCCAGCAGCCAAGTAGCGCACTCCTACGAGCAGTACTTC. Protein: CASSQVAHSYEQYF.

The chain couples TRBV6-6 to TRBJ2-5, with a tentative D call TRBD1 (5 bases). The CDR3 is made up of 14 amino acids. Per the germline V gene, CDR1 is MNHNY and CDR2 is SVGAGI (reference sequence). The germline V and J ends were trimmed by 0 bases and 6 bases, with 11 bases remaining between them. The CDR3 loop is CASSYSAGPKTQYF. The CDR3 nucleotides are TGTGCCAGCAGTTACTCCGCAGGGCCGAAGACCCAGTACTTC.

The rearrangement links TRBV4-3 to TRBJ1-2; D unclear. Trimming left V 3 bases short and J 0 bases short, with 11 bases between. The V gene's germline CDR1 is LGHNA and CDR2 YSLEER. CDR3 size: 15 residues. The CDR3 nucleotides read TGCGCCAGCAGCCATATAAGGTCAGCTAACTATGGCTACACCTTC. Translating it yields CASSHIRSANYGYTF.